The 23 T cell receptor beta chains listed next were all sequenced from one sample in a study of CD8+ T cells in alopecia areata. After isolation, RNA underwent reverse transcription to generate cDNA as the sequencing template. Libraries were prepared by immunoSEQ multiplex PCR; TCRdb keeps only in-frame clonotypes and omits some of them. The repertoire holds 98,000 or so clones, 45% to 60% seen once, with 20% to 25% in the top ten. The specimen was NKG2D-low CD8+ T cells sorted from blood. These receptors originate from a human donor with alopecia areata.

The chain links TRBV27 to TRBJ1-5, with TRBD1 identical over 12 bases. This CDR3 contains 15 residues. After removal of 6 bases from V and 6 bases from J, the junction contained 6 bases not matched to a gene. Germline assignment: CDR1 MNHEY and CDR2 SMNVEV (reference sequence). CDR3 bases: TGTGCCAGCAGGACCGGGACAGGGGGCTTTCAGCCCCAGCATTTT. Translating gives CASRTGTGGFQPQHF.

The chain joins TRBV28 to TRBJ2-5; the match to TRBD2 covers 8 bases. Unmatched junction bases numbered 10, after V lost 5 bases and J lost 5 bases. CDR1 and CDR2 from the germline V gene are MDHEN and SYDVKM. This CDR3 is 15 amino acids long. Here the CDR3 reads CASSPGTSHSETQYF. Here the CDR3 DNA reads TGTGCCAGCAGTCCCGGGACTAGTCACTCCGAGACCCAGTACTTC.

The chain uses TRBV27 and TRBJ2-3, with 7 bases aligning to TRBD1. This CDR3 has 18 residues. Unmatched junction bases numbered 11, after V lost 1 base and J lost 1 base. CDR1 is MNHEY, CDR2 SMNVEV, per germline (reference sequence). CDR3 residues: CASSLFPDRVTGTDTQYF. The CDR3 DNA reads TGTGCCAGCAGTTTATTCCCCGACAGGGTGACGGGCACAGATACGCAGTATTTT.

J is TRBJ2-7 and V is TRBV29-1; TRBD2 might be the D (5 bases). Between the trimmed V and J ends, which lost 3 bases and 0 bases, there was a span of 15 bases. This CDR3 has 15 amino acids. Germline V CDR1 and CDR2: SQVTM, ANQGSEA. The CDR3 region has the DNA TGCAGCGTTGAGGATGATCGGGGAAGCTCCTACGAGCAGTACTTC. This encodes CSVEDDRGSSYEQYF.

The CDR3 DNA follows: TGTGCCAGCACCGCCGGCAGCTTGAACACTGAAGCTTTCTTT. Encoded protein: CASTAGSLNTEAFF. J is TRBJ1-1 and V is TRBV27, with no clear D. Looked up from germline, CDR1 is MNHEY and CDR2 is SMNVEV (reference sequence). CDR3 length equals 14 residues. Trimming cost V 7 bases and J 0 bases, with 12 bases left between them.

This clone showed up just a few times. The V call is TRBV27, the J call TRBJ1-5; D is uncertain. CDR3 length equals 16 residues. Germline V gene data show CDR1 as MNHEY and CDR2 as SMNVEV (reference sequence). Trimming left V 0 bases short and J 9 bases short, with 18 bases between. The CDR3 coding sequence is TGTGCCAGCAGTTTATCGATTGGGCACCCCCTTTTGCCCCAGCATTTT. Protein: CASSLSIGHPLLPQHF.

This clone was seen a few times. The chain joins TRBV7-9 to TRBJ2-2; the match to TRBD1 covers 7 bases. With V trimmed by 2 bases and J by 0 bases, 6 bases remained unmatched. From germline, CDR1 is SEHNR and CDR2 FQNEAQ (reference sequence). The CDR3 contains 17 residues. The CDR3, as DNA: TGTGCCAGCAGCTTATCACAGGGGAAGCCGAACACCGGGGAGCTGTTTTTT. The encoded protein is CASSLSQGKPNTGELFF. The variable domain in full, completed from reference TRBV7-9 and TRBJ2-2, reads DTGVSQNPRHKITKRGQNVTFRCDPISEHNRLYWYRQTLGQGPEFLTYFQNEAQLEKSRLLSDRFSAERPKGSFSTLEIQRTEQGDSAMYLCASSLSQGKPNTGELFFGEGSRLTVL.

This clone appeared a few times. V usage is TRBV4-1 and J usage is TRBJ2-1; TRBD2 aligns across 8 bases. This CDR3 comprises 15 residues. Losses at the gene ends were 0 bases for V and 8 bases for J; bases not matched to a gene: 6. CDR1 and CDR2 from the germline V gene are MGHRA and YSYEKL. CDR3 nucleotides: TGCGCCAGCAGCCAAGAAGCCGGGACTAGTGATGAGCAGTTCTTC. Protein sequence: CASSQEAGTSDEQFF.

In its sample, this clone was seen a few times. This chain uses TRBV5-1 with TRBJ2-1; 9 nucleotides match TRBD1. Germline assignment: CDR1 SGHRS and CDR2 YFSETQ. There are 15 residues in the CDR3. With V trimmed by 5 bases and J by 6 bases, 9 bases remained unmatched. The chain's CDR3 is CASSPGTGKINEQFF. The CDR3 DNA follows: TGCGCCAGCAGTCCCGGGACAGGGAAGATCAATGAGCAGTTCTTC.

The V and J genes are TRBV30 and TRBJ2-5, with TRBD2 as a possible D gene (5 bases). Germline V gives CDR1 GTSNPN, CDR2 SVGIG (reference sequence). The CDR3 spans 11 residues. V lost 3 bases and J 9 bases, leaving 11 bases between the germline ends. CDR3 loop: CAWSPTEAQYF. Here the CDR3 DNA reads TGTGCCTGGAGCCCCACGGAGGCCCAGTACTTC.

The V and J genes are TRBV7-9 and TRBJ2-7, with no clear D. Trimming stripped 1 base from V and 1 base from J, with 5 bases between. The CDR3 is made up of 13 amino acids. CDR1 is SEHNR, CDR2 FQNEAQ, per germline (reference sequence). CDR3 sequence: CASSLVLSYEQYF. The CDR3 DNA is TGTGCCAGCAGCTTAGTATTGTCCTACGAGCAGTACTTC.

This chain joins TRBV25-1 and TRBJ2-5; D is perhaps TRBD1 (6 bases). Germline loops: CDR1 MGHDK, CDR2 SYGVNS. Between the trimmed V and J ends, which lost 5 bases and 3 bases, there was a span of 13 bases. The length of the CDR3 is 14 residues. The CDR3 protein is CASSSWGREETQYF. The DNA of the CDR3 is TGTGCCAGCAGTTCTTGGGGGCGTGAAGAGACCCAGTACTTC.

The J gene is TRBJ2-7, the V gene TRBV4-1; 7 nucleotides align to TRBD2. The CDR3 spans 15 residues. The germline V gene has CDR1 MGHRA and CDR2 YSYEKL. With 3 bases clipped from V and 4 bases from J, the junction kept 9 bases outside the gene matches. This CDR3 is CASSHFRREMYEQYF. The CDR3 nucleotides are TGCGCCAGCAGCCATTTTCGGCGGGAGATGTACGAGCAGTACTTC.

V usage is TRBV4-1 and J usage is TRBJ2-7; 10 nucleotides agree with TRBD2. With V trimmed by 0 bases and J by 4 bases, 6 bases remained unmatched. CDR3 size: 16 residues. Germline-derived CDR1 and CDR2 are MGHRA and YSYEKL. Written as DNA, the CDR3 is TGCGCCAGCAGCCAAGATCTAGCGGGAGTAACATACGAGCAGTACTTC. It is translated as CASSQDLAGVTYEQYF.

CDR3 nucleotide sequence: TGTGCCACCAGCAGAGATGAGCAGTTCTTC. This translates into CATSRDEQFF. The rearrangement links TRBV15 to TRBJ2-1; no definite D call. Per germline, CDR1 LNHNV and CDR2 YYDKDF (reference sequence). The CDR3 is made up of 10 amino acids. Between the trimmed V and J ends, which lost 0 bases and 9 bases, there was a span of 0 bases. Together with reference TRBV15 and TRBJ2-1, the CDR3 gives the full variable domain: DAMVIQNPRYQVTQFGKPVTLSCSQTLNHNVMYWYQQKSSQAPKLLFHYYDKDFNNEADTPDNFQSRRPNTSFCFLDIRSPGLGDTAMYLCATSRDEQFFGPGTRLTVL.

This clone was picked up a small number of times. V usage is TRBV27 and J usage is TRBJ2-1; 10 nucleotides match TRBD2. Germline CDR1 and CDR2: MNHEY and SMNVEV (reference sequence). The CDR3 spans 16 residues. V lost 2 bases, J lost 7 bases, and 8 bases stayed unmatched. CDR3 nucleotide sequence: TGTGCCAGCAGTTTACTTCCAGCGGGAGGGGAAAATGAGCAGTTCTTC. It encodes CASSLLPAGGENEQFF.

V gene TRBV20-1 combines with J gene TRBJ1-1; D is perhaps TRBD1 (6 bases). The CDR3 length is 9 residues. The V gene's germline CDR1 is DFQATT and CDR2 SNEGSKA (reference sequence). Trimming took 8 bases from V and 5 from J, leaving 6 bases between them. Written as DNA, the CDR3 is TGCAGTCAGGGGACTGAAGCTTTCTTT. Its translation is CSQGTEAFF.

The V and J genes are TRBV5-6 and TRBJ2-2, with D maybe TRBD2 (5 bases). Germline V gene sequence: CDR1 SGHDT, CDR2 YYEEEE. The CDR3 runs to 15 residues. V lost 4 bases and J 0 bases, leaving 10 bases between the germline ends. CDR3 DNA: TGTGCCAGCAGCCCAGCGGAGGCGAACACCGGGGAGCTGTTTTTT. Translated: CASSPAEANTGELFF.

The V and J genes are TRBV5-6 and TRBJ2-7; 7 positions match TRBD1. The trim removed 4 bases at V and 5 bases at J, leaving 9 bases unmatched. CDR1 is SGHDT and CDR2 is YYEEEE in the germline V gene. The CDR3 sequence is 14 residues long. CDR3 in DNA: TGTGCCAGCAGCCGGGATGAGGGGGCCAACGAGCAGTACTTC. Translating gives CASSRDEGANEQYF. Full variable domain (outside the CDR3, taken from reference TRBV5-6 and TRBJ2-7): DAGVTQSPTHLIKTRGQQVTLRCSPKSGHDTVSWYQQALGQGPQFIFQYYEEEERQRGNFPDRFSGHQFPNYSSELNVNALLLGDSALYLCASSRDEGANEQYFGPGTRLTVT.

This clone has only a few counts. The CDR3 bases are TGTGCCAGCAGCTTAGCGTTTGACACGGCGGAGACCCAGTACTTC. This encodes CASSLAFDTAETQYF. V gene TRBV7-9 combines with J gene TRBJ2-5; D uncertain. V dropped 0 bases and J dropped 5 bases, with 13 bases sitting between them. The CDR3 length is 15 residues. Germline lookup yields CDR1 SEHNR and CDR2 FQNEAQ (reference sequence).

This clone has a handful of counts. CDR3 in amino acids: CSVEDSATNEKLFF. The CDR3 coding sequence is TGCAGCGTTGAAGATTCTGCAACTAATGAAAAACTGTTTTTT. The V and J genes are TRBV29-1 and TRBJ1-4; no clear D. V lost 0 bases to trimming and J lost 0 bases, with 5 bases between them. Germline V gives CDR1 SQVTM, CDR2 ANQGSEA. This CDR3 has 14 residues.

This clone is a singleton in its sample. The gene calls are TRBV6-1 and TRBJ2-7; maybe TRBD1 (5 bases). V lost 1 base to trimming and J lost 0 bases, with 10 bases between them. This CDR3 is 15 amino acids long. CDR1 MNHNS and CDR2 SASEGT come from the germline V gene. Here the CDR3 DNA reads TGTGCCAGCAGTGAAGGGCAGGGTGCCTCCTACGAGCAGTACTTC. Translated, it gives CASSEGQGASYEQYF.

The chain uses TRBV4-1 and TRBJ2-7; D gene uncertain. CDR3 length: 14 amino acids. With 4 bases removed from V and 5 bases from J, the gap between germline ends came to 15 bases. Germline V gene data show CDR1 as MGHRA and CDR2 as YSYEKL. CDR3 protein: CASSRVSPHHEQYF. Here the CDR3 DNA reads TGCGCCAGCAGCCGGGTGTCCCCGCATCACGAGCAGTACTTC.